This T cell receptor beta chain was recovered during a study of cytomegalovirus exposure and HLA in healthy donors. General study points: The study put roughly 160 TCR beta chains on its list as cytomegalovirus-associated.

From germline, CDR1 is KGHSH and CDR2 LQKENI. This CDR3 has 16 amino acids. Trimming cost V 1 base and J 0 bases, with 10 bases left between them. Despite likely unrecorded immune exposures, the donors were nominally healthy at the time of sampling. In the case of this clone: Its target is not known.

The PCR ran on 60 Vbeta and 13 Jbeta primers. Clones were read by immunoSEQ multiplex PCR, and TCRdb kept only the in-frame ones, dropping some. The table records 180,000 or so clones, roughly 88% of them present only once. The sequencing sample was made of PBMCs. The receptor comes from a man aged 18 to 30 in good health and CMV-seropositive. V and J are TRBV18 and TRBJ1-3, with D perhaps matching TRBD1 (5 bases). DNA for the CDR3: TGTGCCAGCTCACCACAACAGGTGAGCTCTGGAAACACCATATATTTT. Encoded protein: CASSPQQVSSGNTIYF.